This TCR beta chain comes out of a study of T cell changes during pregnancy in multiple sclerosis. This table comes from immunoSEQ multiplex PCR, and its TCRdb copy is limited to in-frame clones, with some not included. The profile shows under 80,000 clones, about 95% of them singletons. Deletions cut 6 bases from V and 0 bases from J, with 15 bases between. Per the germline V gene, CDR1 is SGHVS and CDR2 is FNYEAQ. The CDR3 is made up of 17 amino acids. This chain connects TRBV7-6 to TRBJ1-6; TRBD1 might be the D (6 bases). Sequencing used peripheral blood, obtained in the third trimester of pregnancy. The receptor was isolated from a female donor with multiple sclerosis, enrolled in a pregnancy study. CDR3 protein: CASSSNRASSYNSPLHF. The CDR3 DNA reads as TGTGCCAGCAGTTCCAACAGGGCGAGCTCCTATAATTCACCCCTCCACTTT.